A selection of T cell receptor beta chains follows, all from one sample in a study of blood T cell repertoires in COVID-19. Measured with immunoSEQ multiplex PCR; TCRdb has only the in-frame clones, and not every one. The table includes more than 150,000 clones, under 85% detected once. The sequencing input was peripheral blood. The source of these receptors is a man aged 60 to 69 with active or convalescent COVID-19. The CDR3 runs from the conserved cysteine through the conserved F or W. The D gene is left open where the match is weak. Clone sizes are given selectively: once, few, many, or a class where the clone is expanded.

d_call v_call clone_size cdr3_aa
- TRBV19 - CASTTAAGGTGELFF
TRBD2 TRBV5-4 - CASSPRGGGETQYF
TRBD2 TRBV5-1 - CASSLPSGTRGTTDTQYF
- TRBV5-4 - CASSRDTTDTQYF
- TRBV11-2 - CASSLDFASLNEQFF
TRBD1 TRBV6-5 few CASKRTGADGYTF
TRBD2 TRBV29-1 - CSVSRGGSSNEQFF
TRBD1 TRBV2 few CASRSTGVSNQPQHF
- TRBV7-2 - CASSSFSVTYEQYF
TRBD1 TRBV3-1/TRBV3-2 few CASSQGGTGAYEQYF
TRBD2 TRBV5-1 - CASSGTSGRYEQYF
- TRBV6-5 - CASSRGGTEAFF
TRBD1 TRBV27 - CASSGQVWNSPLHF
TRBD1 TRBV10-3 - CAISILPKGTGGLTTEAFF
TRBD1 TRBV18 few CASSPGTGGDYGYTF
TRBD1 TRBV6-5 once CASSSITGDYGYTF
TRBD1 TRBV19 - CASSLSGGTEAFF
- TRBV7-9 - CASSHAGGPEAFF
- TRBV9 - CASSVGGNTGELFF
TRBD1 TRBV5-4 once CASSFRSGTGQETQYF
- TRBV15 - CATSGGGTPYEQYF
- TRBV11-2 - CASSVEMLPNYGYTF
TRBD1 TRBV5-4 once CASSTDRGRQETQYF
- TRBV24-1 - CATSDGSSYNEQFF
TRBD2 TRBV6-2/TRBV6-3 - CASSYSGSGALYGGELFF
- TRBV3-1/TRBV3-2 - CASSQGGNNEKLFF
TRBD2 TRBV19 few CAILGQPSGLQNIQYF
TRBD2 TRBV6-2/TRBV6-3 few CASSTRTSPSTDTQYF
- TRBV5-1 - CASSLEYRNNYGYTF
- TRBV28 - CASTSGTSDRFF
- TRBV6-5 - CASSSGTYTDTQYF
TRBD1 TRBV7-2 - CASSLSRTRGQETQYF
- TRBV6-6 many CASKPGQSTYEQYF
- TRBV15 - CATSSSLGRGGNTDTQYF
TRBD1 TRBV29-1 - CSVRQGGNTIYF
TRBD1 TRBV4-2 - CASSQDDRGTYEQYF
TRBD1 TRBV5-4 - CASSLDRAGYNEQFF
- TRBV3-1/TRBV3-2 - CASSQRGATGELFF